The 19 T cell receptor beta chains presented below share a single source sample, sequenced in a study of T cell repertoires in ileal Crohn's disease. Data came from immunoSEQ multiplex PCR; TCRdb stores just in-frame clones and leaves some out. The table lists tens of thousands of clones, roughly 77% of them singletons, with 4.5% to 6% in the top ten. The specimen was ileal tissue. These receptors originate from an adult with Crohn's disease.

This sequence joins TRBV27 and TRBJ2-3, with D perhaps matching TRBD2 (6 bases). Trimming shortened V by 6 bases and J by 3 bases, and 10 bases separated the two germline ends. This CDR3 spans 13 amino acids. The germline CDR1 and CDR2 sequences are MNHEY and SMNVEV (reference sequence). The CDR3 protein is CASSRAGTDTQYF. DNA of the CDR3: TGTGCCAGCAGCCGCGCGGGGACAGATACGCAGTATTTT.

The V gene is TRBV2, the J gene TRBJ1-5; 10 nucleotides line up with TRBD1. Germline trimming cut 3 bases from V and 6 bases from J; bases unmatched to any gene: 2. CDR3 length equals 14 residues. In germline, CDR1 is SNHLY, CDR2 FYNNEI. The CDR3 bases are TGTGCCAGCAGTGAGGACAGGGGGGGTCAGCCCCAGCATTTT. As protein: CASSEDRGGQPQHF.

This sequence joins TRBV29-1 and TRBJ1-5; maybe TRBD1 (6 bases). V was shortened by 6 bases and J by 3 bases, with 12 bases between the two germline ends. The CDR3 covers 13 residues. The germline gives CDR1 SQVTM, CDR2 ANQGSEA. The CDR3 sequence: CSVSGQPNQPQHF. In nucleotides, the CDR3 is TGCAGCGTCTCTGGACAGCCCAATCAGCCCCAGCATTTT.

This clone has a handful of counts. The CDR3 reads CASGPQGANTEAFF. CDR3 bases: TGTGCTAGTGGCCCCCAAGGGGCGAACACTGAAGCTTTCTTT. The rearrangement links TRBV12-5 to TRBJ1-1; D is perhaps TRBD1 (5 bases). CDR1 is LGHNT, CDR2 FRNRAP, per germline. The germline V and J ends were trimmed by 6 bases and 1 base, with 12 bases remaining between them. The CDR3 spans 14 residues.

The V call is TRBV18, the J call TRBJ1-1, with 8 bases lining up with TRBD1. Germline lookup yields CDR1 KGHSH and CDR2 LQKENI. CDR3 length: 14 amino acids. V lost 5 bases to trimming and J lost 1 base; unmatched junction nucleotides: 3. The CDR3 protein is CASSGQGRNTEAFF. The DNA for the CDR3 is TGTGCCAGCTCAGGACAGGGCAGGAACACTGAAGCTTTCTTT.

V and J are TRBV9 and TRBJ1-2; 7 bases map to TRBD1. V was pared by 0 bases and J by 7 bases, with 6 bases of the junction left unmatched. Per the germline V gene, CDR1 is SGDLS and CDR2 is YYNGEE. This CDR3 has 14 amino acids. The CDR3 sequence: CASSVAGGGSGYTF. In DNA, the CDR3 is TGTGCCAGCAGCGTAGCAGGGGGAGGTTCTGGCTACACCTTC.

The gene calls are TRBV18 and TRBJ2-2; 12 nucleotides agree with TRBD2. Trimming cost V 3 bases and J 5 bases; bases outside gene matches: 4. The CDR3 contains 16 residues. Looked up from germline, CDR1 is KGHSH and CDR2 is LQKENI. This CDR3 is CASSPTTSGGTGELFF. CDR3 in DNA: TGTGCCAGCTCACCGACGACTAGCGGGGGAACCGGGGAGCTGTTTTTT.

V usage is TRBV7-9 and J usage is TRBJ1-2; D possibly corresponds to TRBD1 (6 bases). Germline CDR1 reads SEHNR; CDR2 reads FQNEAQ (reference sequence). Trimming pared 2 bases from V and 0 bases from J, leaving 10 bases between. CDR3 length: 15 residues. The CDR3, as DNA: TGTGCCAGCAGCTTAAACAGGGCTCCTAACTATGGCTACACCTTC. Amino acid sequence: CASSLNRAPNYGYTF.

Written as DNA, the CDR3 is TGTGCCAGCAGTCTAGGGACAGGGAAGGTCGAGCAGTACTTC. It yields the protein CASSLGTGKVEQYF. This chain uses TRBV6-1 with TRBJ2-7; 9 positions agree with TRBD1. This CDR3 comprises 14 residues. Unmatched junction bases numbered 8, after V lost 5 bases and J lost 6 bases. Looked up from germline, CDR1 is MNHNS and CDR2 is SASEGT.

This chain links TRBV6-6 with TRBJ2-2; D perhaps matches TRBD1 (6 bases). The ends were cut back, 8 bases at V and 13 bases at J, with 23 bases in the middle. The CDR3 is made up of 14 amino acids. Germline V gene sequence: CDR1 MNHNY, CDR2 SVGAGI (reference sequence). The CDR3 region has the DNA TGTGCCAGCTATAATAGGGGGATTAGGGAAGGGCTGTTTTTT. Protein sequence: CASYNRGIREGLFF.

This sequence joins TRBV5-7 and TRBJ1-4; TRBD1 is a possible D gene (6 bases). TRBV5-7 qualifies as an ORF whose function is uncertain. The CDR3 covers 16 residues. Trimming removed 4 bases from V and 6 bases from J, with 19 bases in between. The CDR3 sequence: CASSRIQGGVDEKLFF. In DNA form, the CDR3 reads TGTGCCAGCAGCCGCATACAGGGAGGGGTAGATGAAAAACTGTTTTTT.

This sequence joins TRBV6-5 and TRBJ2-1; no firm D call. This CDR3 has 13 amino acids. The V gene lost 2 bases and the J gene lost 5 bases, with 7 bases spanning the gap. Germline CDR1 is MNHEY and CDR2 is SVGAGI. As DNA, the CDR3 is TGTGCCAGCAGTTACAGCCCGAACAATGAGCAGTTCTTC. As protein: CASSYSPNNEQFF.

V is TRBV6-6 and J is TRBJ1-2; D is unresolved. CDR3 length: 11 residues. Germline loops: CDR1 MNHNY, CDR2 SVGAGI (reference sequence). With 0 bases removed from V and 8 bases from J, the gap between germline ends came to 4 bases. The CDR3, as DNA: TGTGCCAGCAGTTACTCGCAGGGCTACACCTTC. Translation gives CASSYSQGYTF.

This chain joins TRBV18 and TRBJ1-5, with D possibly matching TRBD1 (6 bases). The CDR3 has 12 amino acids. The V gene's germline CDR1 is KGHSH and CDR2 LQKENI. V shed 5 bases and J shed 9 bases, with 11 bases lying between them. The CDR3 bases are TGTGCCAGCTCATCCCGAGGGGGGCCCCAGCATTTT. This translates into CASSSRGGPQHF. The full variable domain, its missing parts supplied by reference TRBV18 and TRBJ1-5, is NAGVMQNPRHLVRRRGQEARLRCSPMKGHSHVYWYRQLPEEGLKFMVYLQKENIIDESGMPKERFSAEFPKEGPSILRIQQVVRGDSAAYFCASSSRGGPQHFGDGTRLSIL.

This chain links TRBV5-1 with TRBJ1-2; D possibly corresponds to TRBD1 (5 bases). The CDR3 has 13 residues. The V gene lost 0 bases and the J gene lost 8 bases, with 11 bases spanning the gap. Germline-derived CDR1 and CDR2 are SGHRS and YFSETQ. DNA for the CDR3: TGCGCCAGCAGCTTGGATCGGGGGATGGGCTACACCTTC. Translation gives CASSLDRGMGYTF. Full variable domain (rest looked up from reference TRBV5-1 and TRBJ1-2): KAGVTQTPRYLIKTRGQQVTLSCSPISGHRSVSWYQQTPGQGLQFLFEYFSETQRNKGNFPGRFSGRQFSNSRSEMNVSTLELGDSALYLCASSLDRGMGYTFGSGTRLTVV.

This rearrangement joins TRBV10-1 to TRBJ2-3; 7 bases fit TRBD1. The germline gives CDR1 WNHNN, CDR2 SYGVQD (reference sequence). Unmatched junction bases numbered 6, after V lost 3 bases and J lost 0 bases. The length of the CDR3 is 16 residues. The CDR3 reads CASSDVTGASTDTQYF. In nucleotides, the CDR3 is TGCGCCAGCAGTGACGTAACAGGGGCTAGCACAGATACGCAGTATTTT.

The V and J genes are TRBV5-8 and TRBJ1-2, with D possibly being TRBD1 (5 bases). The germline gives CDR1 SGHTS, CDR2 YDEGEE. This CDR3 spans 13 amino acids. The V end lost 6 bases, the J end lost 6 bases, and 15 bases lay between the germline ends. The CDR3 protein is CASTRAQGDGYTF. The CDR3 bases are TGTGCCAGCACCCGGGCTCAGGGCGATGGCTACACCTTC. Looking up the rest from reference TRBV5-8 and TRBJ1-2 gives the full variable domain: EAGVTQSPTHLIKTRGQQATLRCSPISGHTSVYWYQQALGLGLQFLLWYDEGEERNRGNFPPRFSGRQFPNYSSELNVNALELEDSALYLCASTRAQGDGYTFGSGTRLTVV.

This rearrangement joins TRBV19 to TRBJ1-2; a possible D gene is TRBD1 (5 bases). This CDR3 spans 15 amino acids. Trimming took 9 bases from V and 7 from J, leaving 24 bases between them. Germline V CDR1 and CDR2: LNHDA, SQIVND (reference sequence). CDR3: CASRITSIGVAGYTF. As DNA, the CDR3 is TGTGCCAGCCGCATTACCTCCATAGGGGTAGCTGGCTACACCTTC.

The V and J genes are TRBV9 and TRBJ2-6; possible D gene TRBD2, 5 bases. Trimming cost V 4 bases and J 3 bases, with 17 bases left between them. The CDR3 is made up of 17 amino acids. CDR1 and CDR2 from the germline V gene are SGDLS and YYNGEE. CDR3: CASSPRGWTRGANVLTF. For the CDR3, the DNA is TGTGCCAGCAGCCCTCGCGGGTGGACCCGTGGGGCCAACGTCCTGACTTTC.